These T cell receptor beta chains were read from a single sample in a study of cytomegalovirus exposure and HLA in healthy donors. TCRdb's copy holds only in-frame clones and misses some; the assay was immunoSEQ multiplex PCR. The data contain 130,000 to 150,000 clones, about 88% of them singletons. The sample comprised PBMCs. The receptors stem from a woman aged 18-35 years in good health and CMV-seropositive. Both conserved end residues are part of each CDR3. A D gene is named only where the DNA matches it firmly. Size is stated for part of the rows, as once, few or many counts, or as a class when the clone is expanded.

cdr3_nt | cdr3_aa | clone_size | j_call | v_call | d_call
TGTGCCAGCAGCTTTAGCGAATTCAAATCCGAGCAGTACTTC | CASSFSEFKSEQYF | . | TRBJ2-7 | TRBV7-9 | .
TGTGCCAGTAGTATCGGAGCGGGGACCACAGATACGCAGTATTTT | CASSIGAGTTDTQYF | . | TRBJ2-3 | TRBV19 | TRBD2
TGTGCCAGCAGCCAATCCCAGGGTCGGGACACTGAAGCTTTCTTT | CASSQSQGRDTEAFF | . | TRBJ1-1 | TRBV16 | .
TGTGCCAGCAGCTTCTCAGGGCCTCAGGACCAGTACTTC | CASSFSGPQDQYF | . | TRBJ2-5 | TRBV5-4 | .
TGCGCCAGCAGCCAATCGGAGGATGGACAGATCCACGAGCAGTACTTC | CASSQSEDGQIHEQYF | . | TRBJ2-7 | TRBV4-1 | .
TGTGCCAGCGGAACCCGACAGGCCAGCTACGAGCAGTACTTC | CASGTRQASYEQYF | few | TRBJ2-7 | TRBV5-8 | .
TGCGCCAGCAGCAACCAAGGACAGGGGCTACACACTGAAGCTTTCTTT | CASSNQGQGLHTEAFF | . | TRBJ1-1 | TRBV4-1 | TRBD1
TGTGCCAGCAGTCTTGCCGGGACAGCGAACACCGGGGAGCTGTTTTTT | CASSLAGTANTGELFF | once | TRBJ2-2 | TRBV27 | TRBD1
TGCAGCGTTCGGGGCTCTGGAAACACCATATATTTT | CSVRGSGNTIYF | . | TRBJ1-3 | TRBV29-1 | .
TGTGCCAGCAGCCCGATTCCAGGGTTGAGAGAACTGTTTTTT | CASSPIPGLRELFF | once | TRBJ1-4 | TRBV7-2 | .
TGTGCCAGCAGTTCCGCCTCCAGTGGCTTGGCCTACAATGAGCAGTTCTTC | CASSSASSGLAYNEQFF | . | TRBJ2-1 | TRBV28 | .
TGTGCCAGCAGCCCAGGGAACGGAGCCTACGAGCAGTACTTC | CASSPGNGAYEQYF | . | TRBJ2-7 | TRBV9 | .
TGTGCCAGCAGTTACTCGGGAGGACTGAACACTGAAGCTTTCTTT | CASSYSGGLNTEAFF | . | TRBJ1-1 | TRBV6-5 | .
TGCGCCAGCAGCCAAGCGCGGGGGGACCAAGAGACCCAGTACTTC | CASSQARGDQETQYF | . | TRBJ2-5 | TRBV4-1 | TRBD2
TGCGCCAGCAGCCAGTTCCTCGAAGGGACAGGGGAATCGGATACGCAGTATTTT | CASSQFLEGTGESDTQYF | . | TRBJ2-3 | TRBV4-1 | TRBD1
TGTGCCAGCAGTGAAGGGGGGGGGCCCCCAGATACGCAGTATTTT | CASSEGGGPPDTQYF | . | TRBJ2-3 | TRBV6-1 | .
TGTGCCAGTAGCCCACAGGGGGGAGAGACCCAGTACTTC | CASSPQGGETQYF | . | TRBJ2-5 | TRBV19 | TRBD1
TGTGCCAGCAGCGTATTACAGGGGGATGGCTACACCTTC | CASSVLQGDGYTF | . | TRBJ1-2 | TRBV7-9 | TRBD1
TGTGCCAGCAGTGAAGGGAGGGGAAACTCTGGAAACACCATATATTTT | CASSEGRGNSGNTIYF | . | TRBJ1-3 | TRBV2 | .
TGCAGCGTTGACTCAGGGGGCCTGGGCACTGAAGCTTTCTTT | CSVDSGGLGTEAFF | . | TRBJ1-1 | TRBV29-1 | TRBD1
TGTGCCAGCAGTTTCCTAGCACGACGGGTTTTGAACACTGAAGCTTTCTTT | CASSFLARRVLNTEAFF | . | TRBJ1-1 | TRBV27 | .
TGCAGTGCTAACAGGGTCGAGCAGTACTTC | CSANRVEQYF | . | TRBJ2-7 | TRBV20-1 | .
TGTGCCAGCAGTACAGGGAACTATGGCTACACCTTC | CASSTGNYGYTF | . | TRBJ1-2 | TRBV28 | .
TGTGCCAGCAGTGTCCGGGACACCCCACTGAGCTCTGGAAACACCATATATTTT | CASSVRDTPLSSGNTIYF | . | TRBJ1-3 | TRBV6-1 | .
TGTGCCAGTAGCGAGATGAGCAATCAGCCCCAGCATTTT | CASSEMSNQPQHF | . | TRBJ1-5 | TRBV19 | .
TGCAGCGTTGAAGATCGAGGGAAACACTCCTACGAGCAGTACTTC | CSVEDRGKHSYEQYF | . | TRBJ2-7 | TRBV29-1 | .
TGTGCCAGCAGTCCTCTAAGGCTTCCGGGACAGGGGAGGGCCCAGCATTTT | CASSPLRLPGQGRAQHF | . | TRBJ1-5 | TRBV28 | TRBD1
TGTGCCAGCAGTCTGCCCAGGGGGGGCAATCAGCCCCAGCATTTT | CASSLPRGGNQPQHF | . | TRBJ1-5 | TRBV28 | TRBD1
TGTGCCAGCCTTCGACAGGGGGCCAGCAATCAGCCCCAGCATTTT | CASLRQGASNQPQHF | . | TRBJ1-5 | TRBV28 | TRBD1
TGTGCCAGCAGCCGGGGGGGGGAGTCCTACAATGAGCAGTTCTTC | CASSRGGESYNEQFF | . | TRBJ2-1 | TRBV7-2 | TRBD2
TGTGCCAGCACCGAAGGGCGGGGGGCTCAGGAGACCCAGTACTTC | CASTEGRGAQETQYF | . | TRBJ2-5 | TRBV5-4 | TRBD2
TGTGCCAGCAGCTCGAGGAATCCGGATACGCAGTATTTT | CASSSRNPDTQYF | once | TRBJ2-3 | TRBV7-8 | .
TGTGCCAGCAAAACAGGGGAAAACGAGCAGTACTTC | CASKTGENEQYF | . | TRBJ2-7 | TRBV6-5 | TRBD1
TGTGCCAGCAGTTACCCCACGGGGGAGACCAATGAGCAGTTCTTC | CASSYPTGETNEQFF | . | TRBJ2-1 | TRBV6-5 | .
TGTGCCAGCAGCGGTCAGGCCCAAGAGACCCAGTACTTC | CASSGQAQETQYF | . | TRBJ2-5 | TRBV7-9 | .
TGTGCCAGCAGCGTCGACAGATACGAAGGCTACACCTTC | CASSVDRYEGYTF | . | TRBJ1-2 | TRBV2 | .